This T cell receptor beta chain was recovered during a study of monozygotic twins with inflammatory bowel disease. With respect to this clonotype: Its antigen is unknown.

CDR1 and CDR2 (germline): SGHTA, FQGNSA. There are 14 residues in the CDR3. TCRdb reanalyzed the 5' RACE reads, giving one entry per CDR3 protein sequence and no DNA. The sample includes approximately 300,000 distinct CDR3 sequences. Study conclusions and caveats: IBD patients shared fewer clonotypes with others than healthy twins, especially with disease activity. Support was lacking for any single strong IBD-associated signal or clonotype.

Blood (under 2.6 ml) was collected from every donor individually. This receptor was taken from a human donor with ulcerative colitis or Crohn's disease, or a healthy co-twin of an affected twin (not recorded which). This chain joins TRBV7-2 and TRBJ2-7. Sequencing input: blood. The CDR3 spells CASSNDRGPYEQYF. Full variable domain (missing parts from reference TRBV7-2 and TRBJ2-7): GAGVSQSPSNKVTEKGKDVELRCDPISGHTALYWYRQSLGQGLEFLIYFQGNSAPDKSGLPSDRFSAERTGGSVSTLTIQRTQQEDSAVYLCASSNDRGPYEQYFGPGTRLTVT.